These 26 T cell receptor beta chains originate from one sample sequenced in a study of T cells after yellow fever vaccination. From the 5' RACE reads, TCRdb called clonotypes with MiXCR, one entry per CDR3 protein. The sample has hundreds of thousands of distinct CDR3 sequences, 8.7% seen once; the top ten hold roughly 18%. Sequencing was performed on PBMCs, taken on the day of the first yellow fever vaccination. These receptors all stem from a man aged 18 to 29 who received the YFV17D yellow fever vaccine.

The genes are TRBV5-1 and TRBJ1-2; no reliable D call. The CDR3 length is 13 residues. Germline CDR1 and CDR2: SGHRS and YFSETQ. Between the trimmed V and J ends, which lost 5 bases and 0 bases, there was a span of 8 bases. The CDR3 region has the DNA TGCGCCAGCAGTATCTCCACTAACTATGGCTACACCTTC. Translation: CASSISTNYGYTF.

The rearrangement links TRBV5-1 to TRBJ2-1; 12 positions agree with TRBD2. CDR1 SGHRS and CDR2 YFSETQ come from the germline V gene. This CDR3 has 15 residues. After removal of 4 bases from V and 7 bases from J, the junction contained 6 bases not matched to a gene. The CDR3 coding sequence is TGCGCCAGCAGCCCTACTAGCGGGGGGTGGAATGAGCAGTTCTTC. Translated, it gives CASSPTSGGWNEQFF.

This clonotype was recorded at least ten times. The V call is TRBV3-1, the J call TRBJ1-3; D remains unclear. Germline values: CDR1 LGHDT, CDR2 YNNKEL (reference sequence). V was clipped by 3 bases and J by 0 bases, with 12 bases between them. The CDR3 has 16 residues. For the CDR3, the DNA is TGTGCCAGCAGCCACCTATCGACATACTCTGGAAACACCATATATTTT. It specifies CASSHLSTYSGNTIYF.

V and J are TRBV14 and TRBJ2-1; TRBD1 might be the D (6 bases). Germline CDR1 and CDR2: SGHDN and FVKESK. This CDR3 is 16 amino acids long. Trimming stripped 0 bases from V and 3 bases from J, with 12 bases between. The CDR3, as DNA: TGTGCCAGCAGCCAAGATACAGGGCCGTTCTACAATGAGCAGTTCTTC. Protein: CASSQDTGPFYNEQFF.

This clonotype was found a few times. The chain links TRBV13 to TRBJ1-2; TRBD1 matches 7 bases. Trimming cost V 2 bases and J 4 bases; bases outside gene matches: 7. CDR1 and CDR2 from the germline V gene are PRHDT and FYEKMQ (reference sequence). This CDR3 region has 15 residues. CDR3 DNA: TGTGCCAGCAGCTTAAGAGGGGGCAGGGGCTATGGCTACACCTTC. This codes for CASSLRGGRGYGYTF.

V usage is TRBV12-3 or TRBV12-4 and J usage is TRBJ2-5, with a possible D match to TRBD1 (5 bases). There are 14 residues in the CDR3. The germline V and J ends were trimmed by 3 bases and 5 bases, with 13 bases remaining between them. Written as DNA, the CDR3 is TGTGCCAGCAGTTTTGGGCAGGGCCACGAGACCCAGTACTTC. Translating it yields CASSFGQGHETQYF.

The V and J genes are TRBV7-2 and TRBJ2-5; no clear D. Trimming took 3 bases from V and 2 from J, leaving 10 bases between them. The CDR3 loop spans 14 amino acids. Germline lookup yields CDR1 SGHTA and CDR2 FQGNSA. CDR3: CASSFLGNQETQYF. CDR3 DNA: TGTGCCAGCAGCTTTCTGGGGAATCAAGAGACCCAGTACTTC.

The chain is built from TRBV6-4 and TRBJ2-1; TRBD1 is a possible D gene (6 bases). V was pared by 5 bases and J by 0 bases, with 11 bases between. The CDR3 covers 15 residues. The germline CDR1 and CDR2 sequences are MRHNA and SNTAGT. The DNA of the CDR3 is TGTGCCAGCAGTCCTTGGACAGCCTCCTACAATGAGCAGTTCTTC. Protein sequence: CASSPWTASYNEQFF.

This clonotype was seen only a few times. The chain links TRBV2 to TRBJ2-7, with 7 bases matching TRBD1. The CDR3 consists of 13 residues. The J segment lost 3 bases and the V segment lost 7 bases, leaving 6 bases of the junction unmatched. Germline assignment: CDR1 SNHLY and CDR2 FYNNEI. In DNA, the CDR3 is TGTGCCAGCACGGAACAGGGGTACTACGAGCAGTACGTC. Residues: CASTEQGYYEQYV.

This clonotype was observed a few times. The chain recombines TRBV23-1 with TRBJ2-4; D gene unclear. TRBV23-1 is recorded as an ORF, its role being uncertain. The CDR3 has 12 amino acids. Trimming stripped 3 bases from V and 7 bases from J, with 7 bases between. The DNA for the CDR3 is TGCGCCAGCAGTCAGCACCCGAACATTCAGTACTTC. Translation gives CASSQHPNIQYF.

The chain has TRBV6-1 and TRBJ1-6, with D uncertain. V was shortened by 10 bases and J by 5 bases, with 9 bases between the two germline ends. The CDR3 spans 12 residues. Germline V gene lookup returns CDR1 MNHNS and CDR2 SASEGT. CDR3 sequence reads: CATTYHNSPLHF. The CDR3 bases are TGTGCCACCACGTATCATAATTCACCCCTCCACTTT.

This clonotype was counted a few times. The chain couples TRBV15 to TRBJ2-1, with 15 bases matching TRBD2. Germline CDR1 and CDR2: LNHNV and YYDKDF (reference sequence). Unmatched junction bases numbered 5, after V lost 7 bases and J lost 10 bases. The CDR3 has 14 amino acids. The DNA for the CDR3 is TGTGCCACCACCGGGACTAGCGGGGGGAGGGAGCAGTTCTTC. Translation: CATTGTSGGREQFF.

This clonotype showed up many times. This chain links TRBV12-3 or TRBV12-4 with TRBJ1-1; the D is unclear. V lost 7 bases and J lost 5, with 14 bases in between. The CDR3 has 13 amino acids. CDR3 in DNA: TGTGCCAGCACGCTCCTCCGGGAGACTGAAGCTTTCTTT. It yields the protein CASTLLRETEAFF.

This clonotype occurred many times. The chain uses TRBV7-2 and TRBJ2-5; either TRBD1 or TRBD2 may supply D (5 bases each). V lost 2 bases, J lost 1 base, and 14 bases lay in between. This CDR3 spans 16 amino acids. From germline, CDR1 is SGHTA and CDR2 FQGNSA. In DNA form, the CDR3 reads TGTGCCAGCAGCTTAACGATCGGGGCGGCCCAAGAGACCCAGTACTTC. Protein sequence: CASSLTIGAAQETQYF.

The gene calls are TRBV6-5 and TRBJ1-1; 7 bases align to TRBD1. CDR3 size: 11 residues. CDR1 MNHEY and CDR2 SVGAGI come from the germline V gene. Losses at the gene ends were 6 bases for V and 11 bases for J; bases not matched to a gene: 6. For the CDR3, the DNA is TGTGCCAGCAGAGCAGGGGGAGTTGCTTTCTTT. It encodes CASRAGGVAFF.

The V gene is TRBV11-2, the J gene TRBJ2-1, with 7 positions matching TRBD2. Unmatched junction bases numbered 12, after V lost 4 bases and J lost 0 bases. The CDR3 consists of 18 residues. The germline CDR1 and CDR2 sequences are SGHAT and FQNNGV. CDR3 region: CASSSPRSAGSSYNEQFF. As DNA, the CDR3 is TGTGCCAGCAGCTCCCCTAGATCAGCGGGGAGCTCCTACAATGAGCAGTTCTTC.

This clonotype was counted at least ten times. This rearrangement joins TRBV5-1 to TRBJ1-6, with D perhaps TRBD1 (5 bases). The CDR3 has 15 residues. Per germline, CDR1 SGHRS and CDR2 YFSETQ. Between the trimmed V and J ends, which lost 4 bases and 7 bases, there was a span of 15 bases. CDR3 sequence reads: CASSGNGARNSPLHF. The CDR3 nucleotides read TGCGCCAGCAGCGGGAACGGGGCTCGGAATTCACCCCTCCACTTT. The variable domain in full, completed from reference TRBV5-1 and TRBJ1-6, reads KAGVTQTPRYLIKTRGQQVTLSCSPISGHRSVSWYQQTPGQGLQFLFEYFSETQRNKGNFPGRFSGRQFSNSRSEMNVSTLELGDSALYLCASSGNGARNSPLHFGNGTRLTVT.

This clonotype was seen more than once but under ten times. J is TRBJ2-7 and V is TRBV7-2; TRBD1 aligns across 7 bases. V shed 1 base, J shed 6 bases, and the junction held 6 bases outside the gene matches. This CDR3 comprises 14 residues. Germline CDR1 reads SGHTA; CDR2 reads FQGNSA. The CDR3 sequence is CASSLEGANSEQYF. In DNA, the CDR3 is TGTGCCAGCAGCTTAGAGGGGGCAAATAGCGAGCAGTACTTC.

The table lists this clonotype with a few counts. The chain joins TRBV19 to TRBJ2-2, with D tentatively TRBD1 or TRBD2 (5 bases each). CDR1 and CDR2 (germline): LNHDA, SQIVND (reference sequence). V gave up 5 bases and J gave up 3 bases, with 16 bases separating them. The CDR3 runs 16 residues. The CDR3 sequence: CASSPRRDADTGELFF. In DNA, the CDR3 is TGTGCCAGTAGTCCCCGTCGGGACGCCGACACCGGGGAGCTGTTTTTT.

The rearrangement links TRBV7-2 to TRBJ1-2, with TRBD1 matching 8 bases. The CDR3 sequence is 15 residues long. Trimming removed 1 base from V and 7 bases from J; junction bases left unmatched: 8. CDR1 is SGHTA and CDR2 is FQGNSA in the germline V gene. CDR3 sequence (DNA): TGTGCCAGCAGCTTAGAAGGCAGGGGGCTCAGTGGCTACACCTTC. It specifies CASSLEGRGLSGYTF.

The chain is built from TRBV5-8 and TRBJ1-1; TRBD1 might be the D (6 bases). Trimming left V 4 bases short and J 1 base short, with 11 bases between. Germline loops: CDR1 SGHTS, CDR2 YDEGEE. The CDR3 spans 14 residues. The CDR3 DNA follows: TGTGCCAGCAGCGCCACAGGGCGGAACACTGAAGCTTTCTTT. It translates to CASSATGRNTEAFF. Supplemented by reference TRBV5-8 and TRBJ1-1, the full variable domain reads EAGVTQSPTHLIKTRGQQATLRCSPISGHTSVYWYQQALGLGLQFLLWYDEGEERNRGNFPPRFSGRQFPNYSSELNVNALELEDSALYLCASSATGRNTEAFFGQGTRLTVV.

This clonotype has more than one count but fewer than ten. Here the CDR3 reads CASQDRTYTGTQYF. CDR3 nucleotide sequence: TGTGCCAGCCAAGATCGGACCTACACCGGTACGCAGTATTTT. The chain joins TRBV9 to TRBJ2-3; D not resolved. Trimming took 7 bases from V and 8 from J, leaving 20 bases between them. This CDR3 has 14 residues. Germline V CDR1 and CDR2: SGDLS, YYNGEE.

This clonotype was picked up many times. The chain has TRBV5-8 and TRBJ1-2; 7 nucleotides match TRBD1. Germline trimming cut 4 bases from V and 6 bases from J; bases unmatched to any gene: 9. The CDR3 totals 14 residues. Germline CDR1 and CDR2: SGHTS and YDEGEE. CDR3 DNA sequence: TGTGCCAGCAGCCGAAGGACAGGCGTTCATGGCTACACCTTC. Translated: CASSRRTGVHGYTF.

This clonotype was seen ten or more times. The CDR3 sequence: CASNAAGVLNEQFF. CDR3 nucleotides: TGTGCCAGCAACGCTGCGGGGGTACTCAATGAGCAGTTCTTC. The chain carries TRBV7-8 and TRBJ2-1; TRBD2 agrees at 7 bases. The CDR3 has 14 residues. J lost 6 bases, V lost 7 bases, and 9 bases had no gene match. CDR1 and CDR2 from the germline V gene are SGHVS and FQNEAQ. The complete variable domain, with remaining parts taken from reference TRBV7-8 and TRBJ2-1, reads GAGVSQSPRYKVAKRGQDVALRCDPISGHVSLFWYQQALGQGPEFLTYFQNEAQLDKSGLPSDRFFAERPEGSVSTLKIQRTQQEDSAVYLCASNAAGVLNEQFFGPGTRLTVL.

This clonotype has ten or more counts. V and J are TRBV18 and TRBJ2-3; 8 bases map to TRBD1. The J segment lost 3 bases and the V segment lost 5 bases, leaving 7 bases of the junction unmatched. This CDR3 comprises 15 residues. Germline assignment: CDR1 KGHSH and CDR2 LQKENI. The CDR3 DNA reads TGTGCCAGCTCAACCCAGGGGGCGAGTACAGATACGCAGTATTTT. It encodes CASSTQGASTDTQYF.

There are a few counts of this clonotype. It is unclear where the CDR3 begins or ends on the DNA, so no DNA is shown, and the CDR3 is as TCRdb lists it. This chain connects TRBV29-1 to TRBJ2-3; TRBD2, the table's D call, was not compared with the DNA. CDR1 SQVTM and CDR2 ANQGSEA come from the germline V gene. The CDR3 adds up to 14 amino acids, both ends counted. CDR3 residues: CSVEEEEGPLWQYF.